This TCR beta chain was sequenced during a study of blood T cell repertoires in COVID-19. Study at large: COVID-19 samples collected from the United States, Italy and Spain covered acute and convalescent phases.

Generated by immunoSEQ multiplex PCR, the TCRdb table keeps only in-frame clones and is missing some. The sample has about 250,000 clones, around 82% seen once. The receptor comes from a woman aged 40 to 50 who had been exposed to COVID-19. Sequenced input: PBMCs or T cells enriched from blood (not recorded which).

As DNA, the CDR3 is TGTGCCAGCAGCTTCACAGGGAGAGGAAACACCATATATTTT. Its protein product is CASSFTGRGNTIYF. The gene calls are TRBV5-5 and TRBJ1-3; TRBD1 might be the D (6 bases). Germline values: CDR1 SGHKS, CDR2 YYEKEE (reference sequence). V lost 2 bases and J 4 bases, leaving 10 bases between the germline ends. This CDR3 contains 14 residues.